This TCR beta chain was documented in a study of Graves' ophthalmopathy and Graves' hyperthyroidism. Study-level findings and limits: With approximately 88% sensitivity and less than 83% specificity, a 13-signature model separated ophthalmopathy from stable hyperthyroidism. Also, most clonotypes expanded in the thyroid above 0.001 frequency appeared in blood. Ophthalmopathy progression was predicted by the model at around 70% sensitivity and approximately 72% specificity.

This clonotype turned up a few times. Antigen: not known. RNA transcripts were the template, and TCR beta CDR3 regions were amplified from them. First-round RT-PCR with HTBI primers preceded a second-round multiplex PCR. TCRdb ran MiXCR on the multiplex PCR reads and lists one entry per CDR3 protein. The data hold around 1.1 million distinct CDR3 sequences, with around a third observed a single time. J gave up 4 bases and V 4 bases, and 6 bases lay outside the gene matches. The CDR3 is made up of 15 amino acids. Germline CDR1 SGHNT, CDR2 YYREEE (reference sequence). Sequences were obtained from peripheral blood or thyroid tissue (not recorded which). The J gene is TRBJ2-5, the V gene TRBV5-4; 11 bases fit TRBD2. This sequence was found in an adult man with Graves' hyperthyroidism. The CDR3 region is CASSGRLAGSETQYF. Here the CDR3 DNA reads TGTGCCAGCAGCGGGAGACTAGCGGGGTCAGAGACCCAGTACTTC.